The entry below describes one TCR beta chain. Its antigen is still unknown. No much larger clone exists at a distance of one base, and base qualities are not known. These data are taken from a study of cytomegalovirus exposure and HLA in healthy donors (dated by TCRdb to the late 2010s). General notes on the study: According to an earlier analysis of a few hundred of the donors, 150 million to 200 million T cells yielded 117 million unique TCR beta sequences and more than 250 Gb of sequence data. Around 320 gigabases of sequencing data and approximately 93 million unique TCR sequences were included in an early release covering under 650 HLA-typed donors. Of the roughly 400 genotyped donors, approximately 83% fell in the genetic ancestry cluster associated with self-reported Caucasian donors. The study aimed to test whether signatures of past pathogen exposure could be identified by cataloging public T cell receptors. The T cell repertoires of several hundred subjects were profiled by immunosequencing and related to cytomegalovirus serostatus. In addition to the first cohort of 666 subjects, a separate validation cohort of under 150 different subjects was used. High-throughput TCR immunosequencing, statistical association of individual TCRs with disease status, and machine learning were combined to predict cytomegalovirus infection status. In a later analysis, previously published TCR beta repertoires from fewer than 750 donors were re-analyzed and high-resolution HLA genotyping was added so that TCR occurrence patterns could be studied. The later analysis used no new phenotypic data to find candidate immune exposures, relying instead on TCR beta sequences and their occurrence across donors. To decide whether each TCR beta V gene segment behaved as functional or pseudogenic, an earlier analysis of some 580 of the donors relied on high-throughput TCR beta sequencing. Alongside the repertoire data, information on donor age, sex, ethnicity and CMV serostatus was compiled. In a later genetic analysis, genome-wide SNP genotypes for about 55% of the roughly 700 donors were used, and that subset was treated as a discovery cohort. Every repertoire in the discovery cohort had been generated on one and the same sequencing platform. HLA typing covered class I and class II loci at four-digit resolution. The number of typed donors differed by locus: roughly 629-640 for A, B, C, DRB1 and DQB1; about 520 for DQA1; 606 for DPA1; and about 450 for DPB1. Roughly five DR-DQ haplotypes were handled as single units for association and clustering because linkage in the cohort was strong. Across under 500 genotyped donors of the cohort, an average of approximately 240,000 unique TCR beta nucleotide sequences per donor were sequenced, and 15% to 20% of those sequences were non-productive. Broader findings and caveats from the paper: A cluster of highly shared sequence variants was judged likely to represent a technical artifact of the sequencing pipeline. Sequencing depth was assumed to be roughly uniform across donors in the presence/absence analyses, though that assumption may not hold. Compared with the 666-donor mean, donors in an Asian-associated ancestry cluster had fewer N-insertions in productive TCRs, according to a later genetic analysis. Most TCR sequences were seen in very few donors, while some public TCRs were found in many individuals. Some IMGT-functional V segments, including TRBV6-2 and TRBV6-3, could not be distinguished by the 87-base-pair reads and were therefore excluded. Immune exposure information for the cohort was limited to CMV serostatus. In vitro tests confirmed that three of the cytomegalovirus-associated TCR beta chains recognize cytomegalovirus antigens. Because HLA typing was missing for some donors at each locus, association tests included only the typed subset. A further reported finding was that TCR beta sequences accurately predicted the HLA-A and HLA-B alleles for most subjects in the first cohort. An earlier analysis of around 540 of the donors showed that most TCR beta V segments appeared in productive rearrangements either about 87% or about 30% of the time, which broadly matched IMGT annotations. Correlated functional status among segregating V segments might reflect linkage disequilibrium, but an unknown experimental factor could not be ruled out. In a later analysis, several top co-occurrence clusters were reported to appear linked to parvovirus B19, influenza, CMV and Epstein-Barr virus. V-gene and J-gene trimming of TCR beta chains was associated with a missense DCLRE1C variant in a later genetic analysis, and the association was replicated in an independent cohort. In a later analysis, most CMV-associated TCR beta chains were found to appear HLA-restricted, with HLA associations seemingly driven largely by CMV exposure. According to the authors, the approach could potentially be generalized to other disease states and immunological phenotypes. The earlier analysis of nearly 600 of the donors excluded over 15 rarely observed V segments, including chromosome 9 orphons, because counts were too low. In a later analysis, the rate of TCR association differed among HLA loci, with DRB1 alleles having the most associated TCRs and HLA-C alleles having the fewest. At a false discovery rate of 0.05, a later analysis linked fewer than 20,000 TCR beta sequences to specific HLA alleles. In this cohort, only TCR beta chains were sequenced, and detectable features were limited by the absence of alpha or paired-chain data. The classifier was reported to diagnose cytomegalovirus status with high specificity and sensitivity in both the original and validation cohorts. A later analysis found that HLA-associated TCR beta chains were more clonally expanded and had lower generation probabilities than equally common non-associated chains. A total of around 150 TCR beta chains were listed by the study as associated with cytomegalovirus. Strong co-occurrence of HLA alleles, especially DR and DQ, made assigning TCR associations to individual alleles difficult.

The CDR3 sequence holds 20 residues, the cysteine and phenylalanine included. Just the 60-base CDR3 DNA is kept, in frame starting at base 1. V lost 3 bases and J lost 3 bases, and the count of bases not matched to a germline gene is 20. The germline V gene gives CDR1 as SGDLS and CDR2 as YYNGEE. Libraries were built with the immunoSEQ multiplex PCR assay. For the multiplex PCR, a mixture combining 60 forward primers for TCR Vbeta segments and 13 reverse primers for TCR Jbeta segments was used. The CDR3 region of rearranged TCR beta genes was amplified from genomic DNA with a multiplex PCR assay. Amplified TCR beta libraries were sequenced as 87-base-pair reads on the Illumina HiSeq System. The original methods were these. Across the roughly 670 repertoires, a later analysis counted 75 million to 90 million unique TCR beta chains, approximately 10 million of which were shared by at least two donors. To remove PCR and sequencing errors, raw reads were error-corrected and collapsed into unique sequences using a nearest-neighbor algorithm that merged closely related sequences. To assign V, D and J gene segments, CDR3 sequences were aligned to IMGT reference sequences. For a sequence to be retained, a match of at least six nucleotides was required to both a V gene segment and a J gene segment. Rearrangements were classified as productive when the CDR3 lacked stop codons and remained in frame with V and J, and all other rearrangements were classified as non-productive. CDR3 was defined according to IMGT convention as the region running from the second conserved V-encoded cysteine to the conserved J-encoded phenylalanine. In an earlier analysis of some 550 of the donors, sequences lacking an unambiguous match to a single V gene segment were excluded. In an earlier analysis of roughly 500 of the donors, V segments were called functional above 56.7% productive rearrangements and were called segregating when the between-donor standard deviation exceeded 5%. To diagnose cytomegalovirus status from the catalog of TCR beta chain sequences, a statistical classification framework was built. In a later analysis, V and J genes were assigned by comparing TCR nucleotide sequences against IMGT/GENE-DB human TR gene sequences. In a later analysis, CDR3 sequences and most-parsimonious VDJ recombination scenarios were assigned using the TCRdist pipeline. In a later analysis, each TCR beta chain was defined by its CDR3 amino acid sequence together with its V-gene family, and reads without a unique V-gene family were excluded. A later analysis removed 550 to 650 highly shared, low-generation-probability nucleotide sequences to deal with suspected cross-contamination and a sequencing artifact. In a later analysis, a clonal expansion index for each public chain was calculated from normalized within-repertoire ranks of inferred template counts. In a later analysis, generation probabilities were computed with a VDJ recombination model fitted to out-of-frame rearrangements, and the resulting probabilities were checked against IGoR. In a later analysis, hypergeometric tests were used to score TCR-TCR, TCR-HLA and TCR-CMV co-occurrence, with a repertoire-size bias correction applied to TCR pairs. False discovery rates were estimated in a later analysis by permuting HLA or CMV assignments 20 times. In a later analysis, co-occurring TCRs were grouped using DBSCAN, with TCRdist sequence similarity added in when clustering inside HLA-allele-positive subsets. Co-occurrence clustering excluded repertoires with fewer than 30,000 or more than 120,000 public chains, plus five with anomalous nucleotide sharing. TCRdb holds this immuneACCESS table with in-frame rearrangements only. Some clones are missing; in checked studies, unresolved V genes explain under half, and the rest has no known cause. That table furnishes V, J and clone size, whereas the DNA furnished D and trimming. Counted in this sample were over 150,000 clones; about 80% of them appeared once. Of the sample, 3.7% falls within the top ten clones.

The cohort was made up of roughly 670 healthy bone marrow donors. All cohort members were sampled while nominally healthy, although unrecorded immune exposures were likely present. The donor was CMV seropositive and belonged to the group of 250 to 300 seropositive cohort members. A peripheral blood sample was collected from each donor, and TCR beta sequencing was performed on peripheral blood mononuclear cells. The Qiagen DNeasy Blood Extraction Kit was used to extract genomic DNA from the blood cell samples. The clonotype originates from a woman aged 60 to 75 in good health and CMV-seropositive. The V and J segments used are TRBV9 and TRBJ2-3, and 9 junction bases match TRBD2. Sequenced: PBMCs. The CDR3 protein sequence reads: CASSAGLESGGPTRTDTQYF. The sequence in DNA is TGTGCCAGCAGCGCAGGACTAGAGAGCGGGGGGCCTACTAGGACAGATACGCAGTATTTT.